A selection of T cell receptor beta chains follows, all from one sample in a study of T cell repertoires in cytomegalovirus infection. TCRdb used MiXCR to reprocess the reads, holding one entry per CDR3 protein. In the table there are roughly 110,000 distinct CDR3 sequences, roughly a tenth of which are singletons. Their cognate antigens are unknown. Sequencing was done on a sample of PBMCs, sequenced either directly or after in vitro stimulation (not recorded which). The receptors come from a human donor in good health (CMV status not recorded). Some clones in this sample may be carry-over from other donors' samples. Each CDR3 is given with its conserved first and last residue. D genes are given only for firm matches. Expanded clones are given a class, and other clones once, few, many or no size at all.

d_call clone_size j_call cdr3_length v_call cdr3_nt cdr3_aa
- many TRBJ1-1 11 TRBV7-9 TGTGCCAGCGAGGGGGGCACTGAAGCTTTCTTT CASEGGTEAFF
- once TRBJ1-5 13 TRBV4-2 TGTGCCAGCAGCCAAGATATCCCTCAGCCCCAGCATTTT CASSQDIPQPQHF
TRBD1 few TRBJ2-5 14 TRBV7-9 TGTGCCAGCAGCTCCGCAGGGGGCTGGGAGACCCAGTACTTC CASSSAGGWETQYF
- few TRBJ1-5 17 TRBV28 TGTGCCAGCAGTTTGGGTAGGGTTAGGGATAGCAATCAGCCCCAGCATTTT CASSLGRVRDSNQPQHF
- few TRBJ1-2 15 TRBV12-3/TRBV12-4 TGTGCCAGCAGTTTAAGGAGACAGACAGTCTATGGCTACACCTTC CASSLRRQTVYGYTF
- - TRBJ2-7 15 TRBV7-9 TGTGCCAGCAGCTCCGTATCCTCCGGGCAAAACGAGCAGTACTTC CASSSVSSGQNEQYF
- many TRBJ2-1 14 TRBV7-6 TGTGCCAGCAGCTTAACGGGATTGGGCAATGAGCAGTTCTTC CASSLTGLGNEQFF
- - TRBJ1-1 12 TRBV29-1 TGCAGCGGCACAGGGTTTGGCACTGAAGCTTTCTTT CSGTGFGTEAFF
- many TRBJ1-2 15 TRBV7-2 TGTGCCAGCAGCTTAGCCCTGCAGGGCTACTATGGCTACACCTTC CASSLALQGYYGYTF
TRBD1 few TRBJ2-2 17 TRBV5-1 TGCGCCAGCAGCTTGGTGGCAGGGGGAGCGAACACCGGGGAGCTGTTTTTT CASSLVAGGANTGELFF
- many TRBJ1-2 16 TRBV4-1 TGCGCCAGCAGCCAAGATCCAGAACCAGGAGACTATGGCTACACCTTC CASSQDPEPGDYGYTF
TRBD1 - TRBJ1-2 13 TRBV7-9 TGTGCCAGCAGCGTGGGACAGTACTATGGCTACACCTTC CASSVGQYYGYTF
TRBD1 many TRBJ1-4 15 TRBV4-3 TGCGCCAGCAGCCCCCTCGGGACAGGGGCTGAAAAACTGTTTTTT CASSPLGTGAEKLFF
TRBD2 many TRBJ2-7 17 TRBV6-2/TRBV6-3 TGTGCCAGCAGAACGGAAAGGGGGACTAGCGGAGAGGGCGAGCAGTACTTC CASRTERGTSGEGEQYF
TRBD1 many TRBJ2-7 13 TRBV7-9 TGTGCCAGCAGCTCAACGACAGGGACCGAGCAGTACTTC CASSSTTGTEQYF
- - TRBJ2-2 14 TRBV6-2/TRBV6-3 TGTGCCAGCAGTTATCAGGGGAACACCGGGGAGCTGTTTTTT CASSYQGNTGELFF
- many TRBJ1-6 15 TRBV6-6 TGTGCCAGCAGTTTATTAACAGGGACCGAGGGACCTCTCCACTTT CASSLLTGTEGPLHF
- few TRBJ1-5 14 TRBV20-1 TGCAGTGCTAGAGCGGGTTCGGACAATCAGCCCCAGCATTTT CSARAGSDNQPQHF
TRBD2 many TRBJ2-1 19 TRBV7-2 TGTGCCAGCAGCTTAGTTCCCCTAGCGGGAGTCGGCTCCTACAATGAGCAGTTCTTC CASSLVPLAGVGSYNEQFF
- many TRBJ1-5 14 TRBV7-2 TGTGCCAGCAGCTTAGTGAGGGGCAATCAGCCCCAGCATTTT CASSLVRGNQPQHF
TRBD1 few TRBJ1-1 15 TRBV7-8 TGTGCCAGCAGCTCGGGACAGGTTCAAAACACTGAAGCTTTCTTT CASSSGQVQNTEAFF
TRBD2 few TRBJ2-2 16 TRBV5-4 TGTGCCAGCAGCGCTGTAGCGGGAGGGAACACCGGGGAGCTGTTTTTT CASSAVAGGNTGELFF
TRBD2 - TRBJ2-3 17 TRBV4-2 TGTGCCAGCAGCCAAGATCTGGGAGCGGGAGTCATAGATACGCAGTATTTT CASSQDLGAGVIDTQYF
- many TRBJ1-5 16 TRBV19 TGTGCCAGTAGTATCCGAGAGGGATATAGCAATCAGCCCCAGCATTTT CASSIREGYSNQPQHF
- - TRBJ1-2 13 TRBV20-1 TGCAGTGCTGCGGGAGGTATCCGCTATGGCTACACCTTC CSAAGGIRYGYTF
- many TRBJ1-6 14 TRBV7-2 TGTGCCAGCAGCAGGGACACCAGTAATTCACCCCTCCACTTT CASSRDTSNSPLHF
- - TRBJ2-1 20 TRBV24-1 TGTGCCACCAGTGACCCTAAGACAGGGGGCACCGGGACTAGCGGCTATGAGCAGTTCTTC CATSDPKTGGTGTSGYEQFF
TRBD1 - TRBJ2-7 14 TRBV15 TGTGCCACCCGCCGGACAGGGGGAATCTACGAGCAGTACTTC CATRRTGGIYEQYF
TRBD1 - TRBJ2-5 15 TRBV6-5 TGTGCCAGCAGTTTCACCGACAGGGCTCGAGAGACCCAGTACTTC CASSFTDRARETQYF
- few TRBJ2-2 15 TRBV7-6 TGTGCCAGCAGCTTCTCAGACTCGAACACTGGGGAGCTGTTTTTT CASSFSDSNTGELFF
- few TRBJ2-3 12 TRBV5-4 TGTGCCAGCGGCCGGCCCACAGATACGCAGTATTTT CASGRPTDTQYF
TRBD1 - TRBJ1-1 14 TRBV12-3/TRBV12-4 TGTGCCAGCAGTTCGACAGGGGGGAGCACTGAAGCTTTCTTT CASSSTGGSTEAFF
- many TRBJ1-1 14 TRBV28 TGTGCCAGCAGGTCCGGGACAACGAACACTGAAGCTTTCTTT CASRSGTTNTEAFF
TRBD1 few TRBJ2-3 14 TRBV20-1 TGCAGTGCAACCGGGACAGCAAGCACAGATACGCAGTATTTT CSATGTASTDTQYF
- many TRBJ2-5 15 TRBV4-2 TGTGCCAGCAGCCAAGGTGGGGCGGTCCAAGAGACCCAGTACTTC CASSQGGAVQETQYF
- many TRBJ2-4 17 TRBV28 TGTGCCAGCGTCCTCGGGGGACGGGATAAGGCGGGGAACATTCAGTACTTC CASVLGGRDKAGNIQYF
- many TRBJ1-4 14 TRBV7-9 TGTGCCAGCAGCTTTACAGGATCTAATGAAAAACTGTTTTTT CASSFTGSNEKLFF
- - TRBJ1-2 15 TRBV11-2 TGTGCCAGCAGCTTAGAAAGGTGGGGGAACTATGGCTACACCTTC CASSLERWGNYGYTF
TRBD2 many TRBJ2-2 17 TRBV7-2 TGTGCCAGCAGCAAACTAGCGGGATGGTTTAACACCGGGGAGCTGTTTTTT CASSKLAGWFNTGELFF
- - TRBJ1-1 14 TRBV7-6 TGTGCCAGCATACCTACAATCTGGGACACTGAAGCTTTCTTT CASIPTIWDTEAFF
- - TRBJ2-1 12 TRBV6-2/TRBV6-3 TGTGCCAGCAGAAGGGGAGTCAATGAGCAGTTCTTC CASRRGVNEQFF